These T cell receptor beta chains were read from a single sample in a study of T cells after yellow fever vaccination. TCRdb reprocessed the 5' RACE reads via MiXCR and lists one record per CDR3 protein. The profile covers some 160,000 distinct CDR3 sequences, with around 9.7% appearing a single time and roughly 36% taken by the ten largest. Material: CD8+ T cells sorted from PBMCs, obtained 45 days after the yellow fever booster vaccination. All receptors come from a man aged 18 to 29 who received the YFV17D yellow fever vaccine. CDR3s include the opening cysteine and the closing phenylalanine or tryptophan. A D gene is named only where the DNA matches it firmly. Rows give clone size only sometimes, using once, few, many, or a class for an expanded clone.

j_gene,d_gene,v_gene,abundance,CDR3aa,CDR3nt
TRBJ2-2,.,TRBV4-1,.,CASSHRSSVANTGELFF,TGCGCCAGCAGCCACCGATCCTCCGTCGCGAACACCGGGGAGCTGTTTTTT
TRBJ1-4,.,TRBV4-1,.,CASSQGFTVNEKLFF,TGCGCCAGCAGCCAAGGTTTTACAGTTAATGAAAAACTGTTTTTT
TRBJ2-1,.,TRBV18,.,CASSPGGTSNEQFF,TGTGCCAGCTCACCAGGCGGGACTTCCAATGAGCAGTTCTTC
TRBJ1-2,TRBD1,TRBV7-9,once,CASSSGQIYGYTF,TGTGCCAGCAGCTCGGGACAGATCTATGGCTACACCTTC
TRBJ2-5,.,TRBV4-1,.,CASSLARRELETQYF,TGCGCCAGCAGCCTCGCCCGTCGGGAATTAGAGACCCAGTACTTC
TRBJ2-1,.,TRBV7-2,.,CASSPWGGRYNEQFF,TGTGCCAGCAGTCCCTGGGGGGGGCGGTACAATGAGCAGTTCTTC
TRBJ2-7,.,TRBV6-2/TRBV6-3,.,CASSDLLGGTAYEQYF,TGTGCCAGCAGCGACCTTTTGGGCGGGACAGCTTACGAGCAGTACTTC
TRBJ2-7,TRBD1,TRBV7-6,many,CASSPGTAKPSYEQYF,TGTGCCAGCAGCCCCGGGACAGCCAAACCATCCTACGAGCAGTACTTC
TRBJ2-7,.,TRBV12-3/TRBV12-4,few,CASSPGRVSYEQYF,TGTGCCAGCAGTCCGGGACGGGTATCCTACGAGCAGTACTTC
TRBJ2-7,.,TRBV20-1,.,CSASDLPLYEQYF,TGCAGTGCTAGTGACCTGCCCCTCTACGAGCAGTACTTC
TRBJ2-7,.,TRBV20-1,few,CSARGPTSYEQYF,TGCAGTGCTAGAGGGCCGACCTCCTACGAGCAGTACTTC
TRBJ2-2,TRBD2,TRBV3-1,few,CASSQGSSGGRNTGELFF,TGTGCCAGCAGCCAAGGGTCTAGCGGGGGCCGGAACACCGGGGAGCTGTTTTTT
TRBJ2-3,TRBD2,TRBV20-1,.,CSARDDSGGFSSTDTQYF,TGCAGTGCTAGAGATGACAGCGGGGGGTTTTCTAGCACAGATACGCAGTATTTT
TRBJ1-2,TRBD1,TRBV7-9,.,CASSLGQAIVGYTF,TGTGCCAGCAGCCTGGGACAGGCGATTGTGGGCTACACCTTC
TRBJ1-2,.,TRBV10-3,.,CAISESVGRRAYGYTF,TGTGCCATCAGTGAGTCTGTCGGCAGACGAGCCTATGGCTACACCTTC
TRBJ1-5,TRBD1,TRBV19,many,CASSIESGQGQPQHF,TGTGCCAGTAGTATAGAATCGGGACAGGGCCAGCCCCAGCATTTT
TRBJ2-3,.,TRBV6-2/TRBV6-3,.,CASSWVEKYLSLIDTQYF,TGTGCCAGCAGTTGGGTTGAGAAGTACCTTTCACTTATTGATACGCAGTATTTT